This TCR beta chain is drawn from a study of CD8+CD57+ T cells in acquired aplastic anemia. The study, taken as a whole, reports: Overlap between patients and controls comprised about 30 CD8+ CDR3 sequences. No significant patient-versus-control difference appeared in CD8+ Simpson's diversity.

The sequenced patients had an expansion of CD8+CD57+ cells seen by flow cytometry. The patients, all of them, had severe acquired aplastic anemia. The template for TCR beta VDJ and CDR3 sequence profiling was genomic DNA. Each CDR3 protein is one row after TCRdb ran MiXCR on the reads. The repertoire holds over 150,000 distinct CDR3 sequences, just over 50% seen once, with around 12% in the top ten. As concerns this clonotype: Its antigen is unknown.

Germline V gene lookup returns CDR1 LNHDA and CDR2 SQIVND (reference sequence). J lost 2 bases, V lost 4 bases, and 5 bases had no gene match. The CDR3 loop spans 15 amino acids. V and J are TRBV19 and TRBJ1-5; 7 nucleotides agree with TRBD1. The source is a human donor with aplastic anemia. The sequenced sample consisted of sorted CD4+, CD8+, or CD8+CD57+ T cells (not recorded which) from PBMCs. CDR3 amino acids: CASSTQDRGNQPQHF. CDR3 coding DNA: TGTGCCAGTAGTACCCAAGACAGGGGCAATCAGCCCCAGCATTTT.